This entry is about one TCR beta chain. Its antigen remains unknown. This specimen comes from a study of OX40 agonist ivuxolimab in advanced cancers. Study overall: Eligibility rules accepted prior anti-PD-1, anti-PD-L1 or anti-CTLA-4 therapy, and 40% had some. General study points: Among the nonresponders, some also had low normalized T-cell clonal expansion. The antigen specificity of the peripheral T cells (those that were expanded) was not determined.

CDR3 length: 16 amino acids. The V gene's germline CDR1 is SGHNT and CDR2 YYREEE (reference sequence). J lost 7 bases, V lost 0 bases, and 7 bases had no gene match. Sequencing was performed with immunoSEQ multiplex PCR; in TCRdb, only in-frame clones are kept and a portion is missing. Seen here are 30,000 to 40,000 clones, 82% observed once, and the top ten hold about 20%. The chain is built from TRBV5-4 and TRBJ2-1; 10 bases map to TRBD2. The sequence derives from an adult with an advanced solid tumor such as melanoma, head and neck, liver or kidney cancer. This material consisted of CD4+ or CD8+ T cells sorted from blood, taken in a trial of the OX40 agonist ivuxolimab. Here the CDR3 reads CASSLGGLAGDNEQFF. The DNA for the CDR3 is TGTGCCAGCAGCTTGGGGGGGCTAGCGGGAGATAATGAGCAGTTCTTC.